Listed here is a single TCR beta chain. CDR3 size: 20 residues. Germline loops: CDR1 SGHRS, CDR2 YFSETQ. V was trimmed by 4 bases and J by 3 bases, leaving 30 bases between them. The data were taken from a study of shared clonotypes between healthy human individuals. TCRdb's table, derived via immunoSEQ multiplex PCR, lists solely in-frame clones and lacks some. The sample lists millions of clones, just over 90% occurring once. The sequence was collected from a man younger than 35 in good health. Some clones in this sample may be carry-over from other donors' samples. The chain is built from TRBV5-1 and TRBJ2-3, with TRBD2 as a possible D gene (7 bases). Sequences were obtained from naive CD4+ T cells from PBMCs. Subset here: CD45RA+ positively selected. For the CDR3, the DNA is TGCGCCAGCAGCATTGACAGGCGGGTGATTGAGGGAGGGCCGACAGATACGCAGTATTTT. It codes for CASSIDRRVIEGGPTDTQYF.